The present entry profiles one T cell receptor (beta chain) with its context. The antigen remains undetermined. The source of the sample is a study of regulatory T cells in long-lasting Graves disease. Study results and limitations: Less diverse TCR repertoires were seen in persistent Graves' patients than in newly diagnosed ones.

Time point here: newly diagnosed GD, antithyroid drugs for less than 3 months. Extracted RNA from PBMCs served as the source of the TCR library. Germline V gene lookup returns CDR1 KGHDR and CDR2 SFDVKD. V shed 4 bases and J 6 bases; nucleotides not matched to a gene: 6. This CDR3 has 16 amino acids. Arm-PCR of CDR3 regions with iRepertoire HTBI primers generated TCR beta libraries. TCRdb processed the multiplex PCR reads anew with MiXCR; each CDR3 protein has one entry. The sample lists about 430,000 distinct CDR3 sequences, about 15% occurring once. These data also formed part of another study, on T cells in Graves' hyperthyroidism and ophthalmopathy. From that study: Patients having uncontrolled infection, another autoimmune disease, pregnancy or lactation were not included. A model of 13 V-J pairs discriminated ophthalmopathy from stable hyperthyroidism.

The J gene is TRBJ2-2, the V gene TRBV24-1; 11 positions agree with TRBD1. The clonotype comes from a woman aged 40 to 50 with Graves disease. The input for sequencing was peripheral blood mononuclear cells (PBMCs), taken at new diagnosis, from a patient treated with antithyroid drugs. The CDR3 DNA reads TGTGCCACCAGTGACGCCGGGACAGGGGGGGCCGGGGAGCTGTTTTTT. It is translated as CATSDAGTGGAGELFF.